This T cell receptor (beta chain) was sequenced in a study of tissue T cells after allogeneic stem cell transplantation. Findings and caveats of the study: Motif-based clustering found tissue-specific repertoire signatures shared across patients, though few clones were shared.

Profiling relied on immunoSEQ multiplex PCR, and the TCRdb table lists in-frame clones only, not all of them. The sample consists of 4,000 or so clones, 50% of them appearing once. The time point here: mouse harvest day 7 after allogeneic transplant. Each mouse received 10^7 T-cell-depleted marrow cells plus 10^6 splenic CD5+ T cells by tail vein. About this clone: Its antigen is as yet unknown. Genes here carry mouse names. The read halts 1 residue ahead of the CDR3 end, with the missing end drawn from the germline J gene.

J gave up 3 bases and V 1 base, and 1 base lay outside the gene matches. Germline CDR1 and CDR2: NSHNY and SYGAGN. This CDR3 has 15 amino acids. This chain links TRBV13-1 with TRBJ2-1; 10 nucleotides match TRBD2. This clonotype was obtained from a female BALB/c mouse given C57BL/6 T cells with graft-versus-host disease after an allogeneic hematopoietic cell transplant. Sequenced sample: gut tissue. CDR3 DNA, as far as it was read: TGTGCCAGCAGTGATAACTGGGGGGGCTATGCTGAGCAGTTC. The encoded protein is CASSDNWGGYAEQF. The full-length CDR3 reads as CASSDNWGGYAEQFF.